The entry below gives a single T cell receptor (beta chain) sequence along with its context. Its target is not known. This sample is drawn from a study of PD-1 blockade in classical Hodgkin lymphoma. Findings of the study overall: Complete responders' diversity at baseline resembled that of newly diagnosed patients. Excluded were patients who started nivolumab under 1 year after ASCT, a group that had lower diversity. Possibly reflecting disease activity or prior therapy, repertoire differences have causes that remain undefined.

Assay used: immunoSEQ multiplex PCR; TCRdb lists only in-frame clones, some missing. The data show 38,000 or so clones, more than 65% seen once. Unmatched junction bases numbered 10, after V lost 6 bases and J lost 2 bases. The CDR3 extends over 16 amino acids. Germline-derived CDR1 and CDR2 are MNHNY and SVGAGI (reference sequence). Brentuximab vedotin exposure varied among the patients, all of whom had relapsed after autologous stem cell transplantation. The TCR sequence derives from a human donor with classical Hodgkin lymphoma. The chain employs TRBV6-6 and TRBJ1-5; 7 bases are shared with TRBD1. The specimen was peripheral blood mononuclear cells (PBMCs), collected before the second cycle of nivolumab. The CDR3, as DNA: TGTGCCAGCAGCCCCATTAGGGGGCTTGGCAATCAGCCCCAGCATTTT. Its translation is CASSPIRGLGNQPQHF.